These 13 T cell receptor beta chains originate from one sample sequenced in a study of T cell changes during pregnancy in multiple sclerosis. This table comes from immunoSEQ multiplex PCR, and its TCRdb copy is limited to in-frame clones, with some not included. The table lists 77,000 or so clones, 90% to 95% of them singletons, with less than 0.75% in the top ten. The starting material was peripheral blood, obtained in the second trimester of pregnancy. The receptors were sampled from a female donor in good health, enrolled as a control in a pregnancy study.

This chain joins TRBV4-3 and TRBJ1-2, with TRBD1 matching 7 bases. CDR1 and CDR2 (germline): LGHNA, YSLEER. Losses at the gene ends were 4 bases for V and 7 bases for J; bases not matched to a gene: 9. CDR3 size: 14 residues. The CDR3 protein is CASSPRDSWAGYTF. For the CDR3, the DNA is TGCGCCAGCAGCCCCAGGGACAGCTGGGCTGGCTACACCTTC.

The gene calls are TRBV7-2 and TRBJ2-1; 8 bases are a match to TRBD1. Trimming at V came to 6 bases and at J to 10 bases, leaving 11 bases not matched to a gene. Per germline, CDR1 SGHTA and CDR2 FQGNSA. CDR3 length equals 14 residues. The CDR3 nucleotides read TGTGCCAGCAGTATCGGGACAGGTTCCCCCGAGCAGTTCTTC. Translated, it gives CASSIGTGSPEQFF.

This sequence joins TRBV6-6 and TRBJ1-1, with 7 bases that match TRBD1. CDR1 and CDR2 from the germline V gene are MNHNY and SVGAGI (reference sequence). The CDR3 has 13 residues. The V gene end was trimmed by 6 bases and the J gene end by 1 base; junction bases not matched to a gene: 2. CDR3 nucleotides: TGTGCCAGCAGGGGACAGCCGAACACTGAAGCTTTCTTT. As protein: CASRGQPNTEAFF.

The V and J genes are TRBV11-2 and TRBJ2-7; 7 bases are shared with TRBD1. Germline lookup yields CDR1 SGHAT and CDR2 FQNNGV. V trimming: 8 bases; J trimming: 7 bases; junction bases outside the gene matches: 8. There are 12 residues in the CDR3. The DNA for the CDR3 is TGTGCCAGCTCCGACAGGGCCTCTGAGCAGTACTTC. This sequence encodes CASSDRASEQYF.

V and J are TRBV9 and TRBJ2-3; D uncertain. CDR3 size: 17 residues. Germline V lookup: CDR1 SGDLS, CDR2 YYNGEE. Trimming removed 2 bases from V and 0 bases from J, with 16 bases in between. CDR3 region: CASSVGLFSSSTDTQYF. CDR3 nucleotide sequence: TGTGCCAGCAGCGTGGGTCTCTTTAGCTCTAGCACAGATACGCAGTATTTT. The variable domain in full, with the rest retrieved from reference TRBV9 and TRBJ2-3, is DSGVTQTPKHLITATGQRVTLRCSPRSGDLSVYWYQQSLDQGLQFLIQYYNGEERAKGNILERFSAQQFPDLHSELNLSSLELGDSALYFCASSVGLFSSSTDTQYFGPGTRLTVL.

The chain carries TRBV4-2 and TRBJ2-2; D ambiguous. Germline-derived CDR1 and CDR2 are LGHNA and YNFKEQ. Trimming stripped 3 bases from V and 4 bases from J, with 3 bases between. The CDR3 covers 12 residues. The CDR3 sequence is CASSHLTGELFF. The CDR3 DNA follows: TGTGCCAGCAGCCACCTCACCGGGGAGCTGTTTTTT.

This rearrangement joins TRBV19 to TRBJ2-5; 9 bases match TRBD1. The CDR3 loop spans 17 amino acids. V trimming: 5 bases; J trimming: 1 base; junction bases outside the gene matches: 11. CDR1 is LNHDA and CDR2 is SQIVND in the germline V gene (reference sequence). The CDR3 DNA is TGTGCCAGTAGTGATTGGACAGGGGCTATCTCCCAAGAGACCCAGTACTTC. It yields the protein CASSDWTGAISQETQYF.

The rearrangement uses TRBV5-4 and TRBJ1-1; D is possibly TRBD1 (5 bases). The germline V and J ends were trimmed by 4 bases and 1 base, with 11 bases remaining between them. The CDR3 extends over 14 amino acids. Looked up from germline, CDR1 is SGHNT and CDR2 is YYREEE (reference sequence). The CDR3 coding sequence is TGTGCCAGCAGCCCACGGGGGACGAACACTGAAGCTTTCTTT. Its protein is CASSPRGTNTEAFF.

This chain uses TRBV7-9 with TRBJ2-7, with D tentatively TRBD1 (6 bases). This CDR3 region has 14 residues. V lost 0 bases and J 7 bases, leaving 13 bases between the germline ends. Germline CDR1 reads SEHNR; CDR2 reads FQNEAQ (reference sequence). The CDR3 region has the DNA TGTGCCAGCAGCTTAGCAGCAGGGGCCATAGAGCAGTACTTC. Translated: CASSLAAGAIEQYF.

The chain uses TRBV11-3 and TRBJ1-5, with TRBD1 as a possible D gene (6 bases). This CDR3 spans 14 amino acids. V was trimmed by 3 bases and J by 5 bases, leaving 11 bases between them. Per the germline V gene, CDR1 is SGHNT and CDR2 is YENEEA. DNA for the CDR3: TGTGCCAGCAGCTTTCGCGGGGGCGATCAGCCCCAGCATTTT. It encodes CASSFRGGDQPQHF.

This rearrangement joins TRBV4-3 to TRBJ1-2, with a weak D call TRBD1 (5 bases). This CDR3 has 17 residues. Per the germline V gene, CDR1 is LGHNA and CDR2 is YSLEER. Trimming shortened V by 0 bases and J by 1 base, and 15 bases separated the two germline ends. The CDR3 DNA reads TGCGCCAGCAGCCAAGATCTGGAAGGGGTTTATAACTATGGCTACACCTTC. It is translated as CASSQDLEGVYNYGYTF.

The V gene is TRBV6-5, the J gene TRBJ2-2, with 9 positions matching TRBD1. Germline loops: CDR1 MNHEY, CDR2 SVGAGI. V gave up 8 bases and J gave up 13 bases; unmatched junction bases: 11. This CDR3 comprises 13 residues. The CDR3 here is CASGSYPGQGLFF. The CDR3 DNA reads TGTGCCAGCGGCTCCTATCCGGGACAGGGGCTGTTTTTT.

The rearrangement joins TRBV27 to TRBJ1-1; tentative D call: TRBD1 (5 bases). The CDR3 totals 13 residues. Germline V lookup: CDR1 MNHEY, CDR2 SMNVEV (reference sequence). V lost 2 bases and J lost 3, with 7 bases in between. This CDR3 reads CASSLRDYTEAFF. The CDR3 DNA reads as TGTGCCAGCAGTTTACGGGACTACACTGAAGCTTTCTTT.